The subject of this entry is one T cell receptor beta chain. Its antigen remains unknown. Repertoires were generated with immunoSEQ multiplex PCR, while TCRdb's copy carries only in-frame clones and drops some. The table shows 100,000 or so clones, with 70% to 90% occurring only once. This specimen belongs to a study of T cell responses to AZD1222 COVID-19 vaccine. Study-level findings and limits: All repertoire sampling was performed exclusively after the peak T cell response.

Researchers grouped second doses given at about 4 or about 12 weeks into one pool. This receptor was obtained from an adult who received the AZD1222 COVID-19 vaccine. The input for sequencing was peripheral blood, taken 28 days after the second AZD1222 dose.

Written as DNA, the CDR3 is TGTGCCAGTAGTATAGCACGCGGAAGTGGGGAAAAACTGTTTTTT. Translation: CASSIARGSGEKLFF. The rearrangement links TRBV19 to TRBJ1-4; D unclear. The CDR3 is made up of 15 amino acids. V was clipped by 1 base and J by 8 bases, with 14 bases between them. The germline gives CDR1 LNHDA, CDR2 SQIVND (reference sequence).